Listed below are T cell receptor beta chains from one sample, sequenced in a study of T cells in Graves' hyperthyroidism and ophthalmopathy. TCRdb recomputed calls from the multiplex PCR reads with MiXCR, one row per CDR3 protein. This table has approximately 600,000 distinct CDR3 sequences, approximately 15% appearing once. The sequencing input was blood. Receptors originate from a woman between 18 and 30 years old with Graves' ophthalmopathy. Both conserved end residues are part of each CDR3. Fields, in order: clone size, V gene, D gene, CDR3 length, CDR3 protein. D genes are given only for firm matches. Some rows mark clone size as missing; the rest say once, few, many or name a class of expanded clone.

clone size: many
V gene: TRBV7-2
D gene: TRBD1
CDR3 length: 15
CDR3 protein: CASSLDQGAQNIQYF

clone size: many
V gene: TRBV11-3
D gene: NA
CDR3 length: 16
CDR3 protein: CASSASQGWANEKLFF

clone size: many
V gene: TRBV9
D gene: NA
CDR3 length: 16
CDR3 protein: CASSVGVEESTDTQYF

clone size: NA
V gene: TRBV4-2
D gene: TRBD2
CDR3 length: 17
CDR3 protein: CASSTFLEREFNDEQFF

clone size: few
V gene: TRBV7-8
D gene: NA
CDR3 length: 14
CDR3 protein: CASSSDAFYQPQHF

clone size: many
V gene: TRBV7-2
D gene: TRBD2
CDR3 length: 15
CDR3 protein: CASSLVLAGTDTQYF

clone size: NA
V gene: TRBV5-1
D gene: NA
CDR3 length: 13
CDR3 protein: CASSLETNYEQYF

clone size: NA
V gene: TRBV7-3
D gene: NA
CDR3 length: 17
CDR3 protein: CASSLLRTGTYRDTQYF

clone size: NA
V gene: TRBV14
D gene: TRBD2
CDR3 length: 17
CDR3 protein: CASSQESWGSGYYEQYF

clone size: NA
V gene: TRBV7-9
D gene: NA
CDR3 length: 19
CDR3 protein: CASSFTGTGRKWNYNEQFF

clone size: many
V gene: TRBV12-3/TRBV12-4
D gene: NA
CDR3 length: 15
CDR3 protein: CASSHPGADTGELFF

clone size: few
V gene: TRBV4-3
D gene: TRBD2
CDR3 length: 19
CDR3 protein: CASSQDPPGLGRSKNIQYF

clone size: many
V gene: TRBV9
D gene: NA
CDR3 length: 14
CDR3 protein: CASSVAGNQETQYF

clone size: many
V gene: TRBV19
D gene: TRBD2
CDR3 length: 15
CDR3 protein: CASSRAGEVGETQYF

clone size: NA
V gene: TRBV3-1
D gene: NA
CDR3 length: 14
CDR3 protein: CASSPQGGGSPLHF

clone size: NA
V gene: TRBV12-3/TRBV12-4
D gene: TRBD1
CDR3 length: 15
CDR3 protein: CASRWGQEGNQPQHF

clone size: many
V gene: TRBV12-3/TRBV12-4
D gene: TRBD1
CDR3 length: 14
CDR3 protein: CASSLDREVNEQFF

clone size: many
V gene: TRBV7-9
D gene: TRBD1
CDR3 length: 14
CDR3 protein: CASSSTGGAGDEYF

clone size: many
V gene: TRBV6-1
D gene: NA
CDR3 length: 14
CDR3 protein: CASSSTRLGGEQFF

clone size: many
V gene: TRBV29-1
D gene: NA
CDR3 length: 14
CDR3 protein: CSVEGTTVNTEAFF

clone size: NA
V gene: TRBV19
D gene: NA
CDR3 length: 14
CDR3 protein: CASSITWDTGELFF

clone size: NA
V gene: TRBV6-5
D gene: NA
CDR3 length: 15
CDR3 protein: CASSYSHLINTEAFF

clone size: many
V gene: TRBV2
D gene: TRBD1
CDR3 length: 15
CDR3 protein: CASKWTGGLKNIQYF

clone size: many
V gene: TRBV7-2
D gene: NA
CDR3 length: 17
CDR3 protein: CASSLAGSGELPNEQFF

clone size: NA
V gene: TRBV19
D gene: NA
CDR3 length: 14
CDR3 protein: CASSVSGVNTEAFF

clone size: NA
V gene: TRBV19
D gene: NA
CDR3 length: 15
CDR3 protein: CASISRPSSGNTIYF